This entry features one T cell receptor (beta chain) sequence. Its antigen remains unknown. The data were taken from a study of cytotoxic CD8 clonotypes in ibrutinib-treated CLL. Turning to the study itself: On average, around 100,000 productive rearrangements and around 250,000 productive templates per sample. The study's findings and limits: The study found baseline clonality above age-matched healthy donors, tracking circulating CD8+ T-cell counts. At ibrutinib response, clonality increased, and at progression it declined back toward baseline.

The CDR3 contains 13 residues. The germline CDR1 and CDR2 sequences are MNHEY and SMNVEV (reference sequence). The ends were cut back, 2 bases at V and 1 base at J, with 6 bases in the middle. Investigators sought sequencing depths of between 1 in 200,000 and 1 in 1 million T cells. The method was immunoSEQ multiplex PCR; TCRdb's version includes in-frame clones alone and lacks a portion of them. The sample lists around 200,000 clones, 75% to 80% seen once, with about 10% in the top ten. The rearrangement uses TRBV27 and TRBJ2-7; D unresolved. The sample was PBMCs, taken after 12 months of ibrutinib treatment. The TCR sequence derives from a human donor with chronic lymphocytic leukemia. DNA for the CDR3: TGTGCCAGCAGTTTAGGGGAATCCTACGAGCAGTACTTC. Encoded protein: CASSLGESYEQYF.